This section outlines one T cell receptor beta chain sequence together with its context. This sample is drawn from a study of shared T cell receptors in the human thymus. Deletions cut 3 bases from V and 4 bases from J, with 10 bases between. This CDR3 region has 13 residues. Germline CDR1 is MGHRA and CDR2 is YSYEKL. Assay: immunoSEQ multiplex PCR; the TCRdb copy retains only in-frame clones and omits some. The repertoire holds about 660,000 clones, with approximately 88% as singletons. This sample also appeared in a second study, on human thymus T cells. That work contributes: Thymic and blood repertoires seemed to show skewed V and J gene use. Unrelated individuals had highly overlapping thymic repertoires, as reported in related research.

The gene calls are TRBV4-1 and TRBJ2-7, with a weak D call TRBD2 (6 bases). Input material: thymocytes. The TCR comes from a boy less than two years old with a congenital heart defect. The CDR3 DNA follows: TGCGCCAGCAGCCAGGGGGGACGGTACGAGCAGTACTTC. Residues: CASSQGGRYEQYF.